The rows below give T cell receptor beta chains drawn from one sample of a study of T cell responses to AZD1222 COVID-19 vaccine. The protocol was immunoSEQ multiplex PCR, while the TCRdb copy is restricted to in-frame clones and leaves out a portion. The sample includes approximately 110,000 clones, about 91% of them seen just once. The sequences come from peripheral blood, collected 28 days after the second AZD1222 dose. The receptors come from an adult who received the AZD1222 COVID-19 vaccine. CDR3s include the opening cysteine and the closing phenylalanine or tryptophan. Fields, in order: clone size, D gene, V gene, J gene, CDR3 protein, CDR3 DNA. The D gene is left open where the match is weak. Rows give clone size only sometimes, using once, few, many, or a class for an expanded clone.

>NA|TRBD2|TRBV2|TRBJ2-1
CASSSSGGSYNEQFF
TGTGCCAGCAGTTCTAGCGGGGGGTCCTACAATGAGCAGTTCTTC
>NA|NA|TRBV5-6|TRBJ1-4
CASSSGTSTNEKLFF
TGTGCCAGCAGTTCCGGCACCTCAACTAATGAAAAACTGTTTTTT
>NA|TRBD2|TRBV27|TRBJ2-3
CASRLAGGPDTQYF
TGTGCCAGCAGATTAGCGGGGGGCCCAGATACGCAGTATTTT
>NA|TRBD1|TRBV29-1|TRBJ2-3
CSVDAGQGARTDTQYF
TGCAGCGTTGACGCGGGACAGGGGGCACGGACAGATACGCAGTATTTT
>NA|NA|TRBV6-5|TRBJ2-7
CASGDGYEQYF
TGTGCCAGCGGAGACGGCTACGAGCAGTACTTC
>NA|NA|TRBV19|TRBJ1-5
CASSDQLPPQHF
TGTGCCAGTAGCGACCAACTCCCGCCCCAGCATTTT
>NA|NA|TRBV5-4|TRBJ2-5
CASSLAGAGQETQYF
TGTGCCAGCAGCTTGGCCGGGGCAGGACAAGAGACCCAGTACTTC
>NA|NA|TRBV5-5|TRBJ1-1
CASSIGVDTEAFF
TGTGCCAGCAGCATCGGGGTGGACACTGAAGCTTTCTTT
>medium-sized|NA|TRBV4-2|TRBJ1-4
CASSQDRSTNEKLFF
TGTGCCAGCAGCCAAGATAGGAGCACTAATGAAAAACTGTTTTTT
>NA|NA|TRBV5-1|TRBJ2-7
CASSFQTGSGYEQYF
TGCGCCAGCAGCTTCCAGACAGGAAGCGGCTACGAGCAGTACTTC
>NA|TRBD2|TRBV5-5|TRBJ2-3
CASSLSAGYYSTDTQYF
TGTGCCAGCAGCTTGTCAGCGGGGTACTATAGCACAGATACGCAGTATTTT
>NA|NA|TRBV5-5|TRBJ2-3
CASSLESQGDTQYF
TGTGCCAGCAGCTTGGAAAGCCAAGGAGATACGCAGTATTTT
>few|NA|TRBV6-1|TRBJ2-7
CASSEIPVEGRLYF
TGTGCCAGCAGTGAAATTCCTGTAGAGGGGCGACTGTACTTC
>NA|NA|TRBV2|TRBJ1-2
CASSEPPRQGRYYGYTF
TGTGCCAGCAGTGAACCCCCCCGGCAGGGGAGGTACTATGGCTACACCTTC
>NA|NA|TRBV6-2/TRBV6-3|TRBJ1-6
CASSGGHPSSYNSPLHF
TGTGCCAGCAGTGGGGGACACCCGAGCTCCTATAATTCACCCCTCCACTTT
>NA|NA|TRBV5-1|TRBJ1-6
CASSSSGPYNSPLHF
TGCGCCAGCAGCTCATCCGGGCCCTATAATTCACCCCTCCACTTT
>NA|NA|TRBV7-2|TRBJ1-3
CASSPTGGNTIYF
TGTGCCAGCAGCCCAACAGGGGGAAACACCATATATTTT
>NA|NA|TRBV20-1|TRBJ2-2
CSASPFGTGELFF
TGCAGTGCTAGTCCCTTTGGCACCGGGGAGCTGTTTTTT
>NA|TRBD1|TRBV28|TRBJ1-4
CASSTDRTGSRGIEKLFF
TGTGCCAGCAGTACCGACCGGACAGGCTCGAGAGGGATAGAAAAACTGTTTTTT
>NA|TRBD1|TRBV5-6|TRBJ1-1
CASSLTRDRGPEAFF
TGTGCCAGCAGCTTGACCCGGGACAGGGGGCCCGAAGCTTTCTTT
>NA|NA|TRBV6-5|TRBJ1-4
CASKKSSGEKLFF
TGTGCCAGCAAGAAATCGTCAGGTGAAAAACTGTTTTTT
>NA|TRBD1|TRBV11-2|TRBJ1-1
CASSPNRGRAEAFF
TGTGCCAGCAGCCCGAACAGGGGGCGAGCTGAAGCTTTCTTT
>NA|NA|TRBV7-2|TRBJ1-3
CASSPQGVGNTIYF
TGTGCCAGCAGCCCCCAAGGGGTAGGAAACACCATATATTTT
>NA|NA|TRBV7-2|TRBJ2-7
CASSLAESVEQYF
TGTGCCAGCAGCTTAGCGGAGTCCGTCGAGCAGTACTTC
>NA|NA|TRBV19|TRBJ1-5
CASREGSSRSVPQHF
TGTGCCAGTAGGGAAGGATCATCTCGTTCGGTGCCCCAGCATTTT
>once|TRBD2|TRBV3-1/TRBV3-2|TRBJ2-1
CASSQDRAGRRKQFF
TGTGCCAGCAGCCAAGACCGAGCGGGGCGACGAAAGCAGTTCTTC
>once|NA|TRBV6-5|TRBJ2-2
CASRGTMAGGELFF
TGTGCCAGCCGAGGGACAATGGCCGGCGGGGAGCTGTTTTTT
>once|NA|TRBV7-3|TRBJ2-5
CASSLSYPGETQYF
TGTGCCAGCAGCTTATCCTATCCAGGAGAGACCCAGTACTTC
>NA|NA|TRBV6-6|TRBJ2-1
CASSPKRWTTLGYNEQFF
TGTGCCAGCAGTCCAAAGAGATGGACAACCCTCGGGTACAATGAGCAGTTCTTC
>NA|NA|TRBV3-1/TRBV3-2|TRBJ1-5
CASSQGSGITQPQHF
TGTGCCAGCAGCCAAGGAAGTGGGATCACTCAGCCCCAGCATTTT
>NA|NA|TRBV4-1|TRBJ1-4
CASSQGPMKLFF
TGCGCCAGCAGCCAGGGCCCCATGAAACTGTTTTTT
>few|NA|TRBV5-1|TRBJ1-1
CASSVLGRTNTEAFF
TGCGCCAGCAGCGTCCTGGGACGGACGAACACTGAAGCTTTCTTT
>NA|NA|TRBV13|TRBJ1-3
CASSSNRNTIYF
TGTGCCAGCAGCTCTAACCGCAACACCATATATTTT
>NA|TRBD1|TRBV28|TRBJ2-5
CASSFRQGRQETQYF
TGTGCCAGCAGTTTCCGACAGGGGAGACAAGAGACCCAGTACTTC
>NA|NA|TRBV2|TRBJ1-1
CASMVGALGTEAFF
TGTGCCAGCATGGTGGGGGCGCTTGGCACTGAAGCTTTCTTT
>NA|TRBD2|TRBV5-1|TRBJ2-1
CASSLEWTSLYEQFF
TGCGCCAGCAGCTTGGAATGGACTAGTCTCTATGAGCAGTTCTTC
>NA|NA|TRBV6-6|TRBJ1-1
CASSQGGGNTEAFF
TGTGCCAGCAGTCAGGGAGGGGGGAACACTGAAGCTTTCTTT
>NA|TRBD1|TRBV2|TRBJ2-1
CASSGQGGVGNEQFF
TGTGCCAGCAGCGGACAGGGGGGGGTAGGGAATGAGCAGTTCTTC
>NA|TRBD1|TRBV7-9|TRBJ1-2
CASSLGQGDGYTF
TGTGCCAGCAGCCTAGGACAGGGAGATGGCTACACCTTC
>NA|TRBD1|TRBV6-2/TRBV6-3|TRBJ1-5
CASSTSTGEDQPQHF
TGTGCCAGCAGCACCTCCACAGGGGAGGACCAGCCCCAGCATTTT
>NA|NA|TRBV29-1|TRBJ2-3
CSVERGATDTQYF
TGCAGCGTTGAACGAGGCGCGACAGATACGCAGTATTTT
>once|NA|TRBV6-1|TRBJ1-6
CASSEGGVGNSPLHF
TGTGCCAGCAGTGAAGGCGGAGTGGGTAATTCACCCCTCCACTTT
>once|NA|TRBV6-4|TRBJ2-3
CASSPGGTDTQYF
TGTGCCAGCAGCCCGGGTGGAACAGATACGCAGTATTTT
>NA|TRBD1|TRBV9|TRBJ2-7
CASSVGGSTGAEQYF
TGTGCCAGCAGCGTAGGAGGCTCGACAGGGGCCGAGCAGTACTTC
>NA|NA|TRBV7-2|TRBJ2-5
CASSFGGHGETQYF
TGTGCCAGCAGCTTTGGGGGGCATGGAGAGACCCAGTACTTC
>NA|NA|TRBV6-4|TRBJ2-2
CASSDSPGAHAGELFF
TGTGCCAGCAGTGACTCGCCAGGGGCACACGCCGGGGAGCTGTTTTTT
>NA|NA|TRBV7-9|TRBJ2-2
CASSLSLTGELFF
TGTGCCAGCAGCTTATCACTCACCGGGGAGCTGTTTTTT
>NA|NA|TRBV7-2|TRBJ1-6
CASSLRDGNNSPLHF
TGTGCCAGCAGCTTACGGGATGGTAATAATTCACCCCTCCACTTT
>once|NA|TRBV7-2|TRBJ1-5
CASSLSRDNQPQHF
TGTGCCAGCAGCCTCAGTCGGGACAATCAGCCCCAGCATTTT
>NA|NA|TRBV6-2/TRBV6-3|TRBJ1-1
CASSFSGAEAFF
TGTGCCAGCAGTTTTTCGGGAGCTGAAGCTTTCTTT
>NA|NA|TRBV21-1|TRBJ2-1
CASSKRGSLNEQFF
TGTGCCAGCAGCAAAAGGGGCAGCCTGAATGAGCAGTTCTTC
>NA|NA|TRBV27|TRBJ1-1
CASSLNGAEAFF
TGTGCCAGCAGTTTAAATGGGGCTGAAGCTTTCTTT
>NA|TRBD1|TRBV7-6|TRBJ2-3
CASSPDGQASDTQYF
TGTGCCAGCAGCCCCGACGGACAGGCTTCAGATACGCAGTATTTT
>NA|NA|TRBV7-9|TRBJ2-7
CASSLSSWGEQYF
TGTGCCAGCAGCTTGAGCAGTTGGGGAGAGCAGTACTTC
>once|TRBD2|TRBV2|TRBJ2-2
CASSPTSGGTGELFF
TGTGCCAGCAGCCCAACTAGCGGGGGCACCGGGGAGCTGTTTTTT
>few|NA|TRBV19|TRBJ2-2
CASSIDPGATGELFF
TGTGCCAGTAGTATAGATCCAGGGGCCACCGGGGAGCTGTTTTTT
>NA|NA|TRBV6-6|TRBJ2-7
CAALREKNYEQYF
TGTGCCGCACTTCGGGAGAAAAATTACGAGCAGTACTTC
>NA|TRBD2|TRBV27|TRBJ2-1
CASSWSREYYNEQFF
TGTGCCAGCAGTTGGTCGCGGGAGTACTACAATGAGCAGTTCTTC
>NA|NA|TRBV25-1|TRBJ2-5
CASSEGSSSETQYF
TGTGCCAGCAGTGAAGGTAGCAGCAGTGAGACCCAGTACTTC